This TCR beta chain was identified during a study of a mutant IDH1 vaccine in newly diagnosed glioma. Background on the study: Most patients had radiochemotherapy with temozolomide before enrollment; others had one alone. Study-wide results and limits: In around 93% of patients, immune responses induced by the vaccine occurred.

Only in-frame clones appear in the TCRdb table, and some are missing; sequencing was by immunoSEQ multiplex PCR. The table records under 30,000 clones, approximately 80% of them present only once. Germline lookup yields CDR1 SNHLY and CDR2 FYNNEI. With 7 bases removed from V and 5 bases from J, the gap between germline ends came to 14 bases. CDR3 length: 14 residues. Indicated time point: week 5, during vaccination. Vaccinated patients received 300 ug of mutant IDH1 20-mer peptide per dose, with topical imiquimod. Details on this clone: Its matching antigen is unknown.

V and J are TRBV2 and TRBJ2-2; D is perhaps TRBD2 (6 bases). Sequences were derived from PBMCs, sampled from a glioma patient whose treatment included an IDH1 peptide vaccine. The receptor was derived from a man in his forties or fifties with glioma. In DNA form, the CDR3 reads TGTGCCAGCAACCCTGGCCGGGGGACCGGGGAGCTGTTTTTT. Its protein is CASNPGRGTGELFF.